This passage covers 28 T cell receptor beta chains from one sample sequenced in a study of blood T cell repertoires in COVID-19. TCRdb's copy holds only in-frame clones and misses some; the assay was immunoSEQ multiplex PCR. The profile shows some 350,000 clones, around 88% of them singletons. The material sequenced was peripheral blood. All receptors derive from a man aged 25-45 years with active or convalescent COVID-19.

This clone has more than one count but fewer than ten. J is TRBJ1-2 and V is TRBV11-3; TRBD1 aligns across 7 bases. With 5 bases clipped from V and 5 bases from J, the junction kept 8 bases outside the gene matches. Germline V gene data show CDR1 as SGHNT and CDR2 as YENEEA. The CDR3 covers 14 residues. CDR3 coding DNA: TGTGCCAGCAGCCGGGACAGTTATGAGTATGGCTACACCTTC. It yields the protein CASSRDSYEYGYTF.

The rearrangement joins TRBV5-1 to TRBJ1-1; tentative D call: TRBD1 (5 bases). V lost 0 bases to trimming and J lost 2 bases, with 14 bases between them. This CDR3 comprises 16 residues. Germline lookup yields CDR1 SGHRS and CDR2 YFSETQ. CDR3 nucleotide sequence: TGCGCCAGCAGCTTGGCCTCGACAGCCTTTAACACTGAAGCTTTCTTT. Protein: CASSLASTAFNTEAFF. Together with reference TRBV5-1 and TRBJ1-1, the CDR3 gives the full variable domain: KAGVTQTPRYLIKTRGQQVTLSCSPISGHRSVSWYQQTPGQGLQFLFEYFSETQRNKGNFPGRFSGRQFSNSRSEMNVSTLELGDSALYLCASSLASTAFNTEAFFGQGTRLTVV.

CDR3 region: CASSSPTGVNSPLHF. In DNA, the CDR3 is TGTGCCAGCAGTTCCCCGACAGGGGTGAATTCACCCCTCCACTTT. The V call is TRBV6-2 or TRBV6-3, the J call TRBJ1-6; 8 bases map to TRBD1. The V gene end was trimmed by 4 bases and the J gene end by 7 bases; junction bases not matched to a gene: 6. Germline lookup yields CDR1 MNHEY and CDR2 SVGEGT. The CDR3 spans 15 residues.

The chain combines TRBV9 with TRBJ2-6; 10 bases line up with TRBD1. The V gene's germline CDR1 is SGDLS and CDR2 YYNGEE. Trimming removed 0 bases from V and 0 bases from J; junction bases left unmatched: 3. The CDR3 loop spans 18 amino acids. This CDR3 reads CASSVETGGSSGANVLTF. The CDR3, as DNA: TGTGCCAGCAGCGTAGAGACAGGGGGCAGCTCTGGGGCCAACGTCCTGACTTTC. Using reference TRBV9 and TRBJ2-6 for the parts outside the CDR3, the full variable domain is DSGVTQTPKHLITATGQRVTLRCSPRSGDLSVYWYQQSLDQGLQFLIQYYNGEERAKGNILERFSAQQFPDLHSELNLSSLELGDSALYFCASSVETGGSSGANVLTFGAGSRLTVL.

V is TRBV7-8 and J is TRBJ1-1, with D possibly matching TRBD1 (5 bases). Trimming shortened V by 5 bases and J by 11 bases, and 21 bases separated the two germline ends. Germline V gene sequence: CDR1 SGHVS, CDR2 FQNEAQ. The CDR3 covers 14 residues. CDR3 sequence reads: CASSVGTLGLGAFF. CDR3 nucleotide sequence: TGTGCCAGCAGCGTCGGGACTCTCGGCCTAGGGGCTTTCTTT. The full variable domain, its missing parts supplied by reference TRBV7-8 and TRBJ1-1, is GAGVSQSPRYKVAKRGQDVALRCDPISGHVSLFWYQQALGQGPEFLTYFQNEAQLDKSGLPSDRFFAERPEGSVSTLKIQRTQQEDSAVYLCASSVGTLGLGAFFGQGTRLTVV.

The rearrangement links TRBV9 to TRBJ2-7; TRBD1 matches 8 bases. This CDR3 contains 15 residues. J gave up 5 bases and V 4 bases, and 11 bases lay outside the gene matches. Germline CDR1 SGDLS, CDR2 YYNGEE. This chain's CDR3 is CASSLGGQERDEQYF. In DNA, the CDR3 is TGTGCCAGCAGCCTTGGGGGACAGGAGAGGGACGAGCAGTACTTC. Variable domain in full (rest from reference TRBV9 and TRBJ2-7): DSGVTQTPKHLITATGQRVTLRCSPRSGDLSVYWYQQSLDQGLQFLIQYYNGEERAKGNILERFSAQQFPDLHSELNLSSLELGDSALYFCASSLGGQERDEQYFGPGTRLTVT.

The chain combines TRBV6-5 with TRBJ2-2; the D gene is possibly TRBD2 (5 bases). Trimming removed 5 bases from V and 0 bases from J, with 10 bases in between. CDR3 length: 15 amino acids. The germline CDR1 and CDR2 sequences are MNHEY and SVGAGI. Written as DNA, the CDR3 is TGTGCCAGCAGTACGACGACTACGAACACCGGGGAGCTGTTTTTT. Translation gives CASSTTTTNTGELFF.

The chain combines TRBV5-1 with TRBJ1-4, with TRBD1 matching over 9 bases. The CDR3 has 15 residues. From germline, CDR1 is SGHRS and CDR2 YFSETQ. Losses at the gene ends were 7 bases for V and 8 bases for J; bases not matched to a gene: 12. The CDR3: CASGRTGELGEKLFF. In DNA form, the CDR3 reads TGCGCCAGCGGACGGACAGGGGAACTGGGAGAAAAACTGTTTTTT.

This chain links TRBV7-9 with TRBJ1-6; 10 bases line up with TRBD1. V lost 5 bases, J lost 4 bases, and 5 bases stayed unmatched. This CDR3 spans 16 amino acids. Per germline, CDR1 SEHNR and CDR2 FQNEAQ (reference sequence). The CDR3 protein is CASSHPGQGYNSPLHF. The CDR3 DNA reads as TGTGCCAGCAGCCATCCGGGACAGGGGTATAATTCACCCCTCCACTTT.

The CDR3 DNA reads as TGTGCCAGCAGTGAAGCGACAGGACAGAGCTCCTACAATGAGCAGTTCTTC. Its translation is CASSEATGQSSYNEQFF. This chain uses TRBV6-1 with TRBJ2-1, with D tentatively TRBD1 (6 bases). The CDR3 has 17 residues. V dropped 0 bases and J dropped 0 bases, with 12 bases sitting between them. Germline V gene sequence: CDR1 MNHNS, CDR2 SASEGT.

This chain links TRBV28 with TRBJ1-2, with D perhaps TRBD1 (5 bases). V lost 3 bases to trimming and J lost 5 bases, with 10 bases between them. Germline CDR1 reads MDHEN; CDR2 reads SYDVKM. The CDR3 has 13 amino acids. CDR3 sequence: CASSFRVSYGYTF. Written as DNA, the CDR3 is TGTGCCAGCAGTTTCAGGGTCTCGTATGGCTACACCTTC.

V gene TRBV27 combines with J gene TRBJ1-1; D remains ambiguous. Trimming removed 8 bases from V and 4 bases from J, with 5 bases in between. Germline V gene sequence: CDR1 MNHEY, CDR2 SMNVEV (reference sequence). The CDR3 totals 10 residues. CDR3 DNA: TGTGCCAGCGGCTTCACTGAAGCTTTCTTT. Translation gives CASGFTEAFF.

The V and J genes are TRBV28 and TRBJ2-1; 12 nucleotides agree with TRBD2. The trim removed 1 base at V and 6 bases at J, leaving 7 bases unmatched. CDR1 is MDHEN and CDR2 is SYDVKM in the germline V gene. This CDR3 is 17 amino acids long. The CDR3 sequence is CASSLLASGRALNEQFF. The CDR3 region has the DNA TGTGCCAGCAGTTTATTGGCTAGCGGGAGGGCCCTCAATGAGCAGTTCTTC.

The genes are TRBV7-2 and TRBJ2-7; 8 nucleotides align to TRBD1. Germline CDR1 reads SGHTA; CDR2 reads FQGNSA. V lost 1 base to trimming and J lost 5 bases; unmatched junction nucleotides: 4. The CDR3 has 14 amino acids. DNA of the CDR3: TGTGCCAGCAGCTTAGTCACAGGGGGGAACGAGCAGTACTTC. Protein sequence: CASSLVTGGNEQYF.

The chain recombines TRBV11-3 with TRBJ2-1; D not resolved. The V end was cut by 0 bases, the J end by 6 bases, with 6 bases between. Germline lookup yields CDR1 SGHNT and CDR2 YENEEA. The length of the CDR3 is 13 residues. The CDR3 is CASSLDPGNEQFF. In DNA, the CDR3 is TGTGCCAGCAGCTTAGATCCAGGCAATGAGCAGTTCTTC.

This clone has a handful of counts. This chain joins TRBV11-1 and TRBJ1-2; 7 positions match TRBD1. CDR3 length equals 14 residues. The J segment lost 7 bases and the V segment lost 5 bases, leaving 10 bases of the junction unmatched. Germline V lookup: CDR1 SGHAT, CDR2 FQDESV (reference sequence). In DNA form, the CDR3 reads TGTGCCAGCAGCCTTGCAGGGGGATATGCTGGCTACACCTTC. This translates into CASSLAGGYAGYTF.

The chain recombines TRBV6-5 with TRBJ1-1; perhaps TRBD1 as D (5 bases). The CDR3 covers 13 residues. Looked up from germline, CDR1 is MNHEY and CDR2 is SVGAGI. V lost 8 bases to trimming and J lost 4 bases, with 14 bases between them. CDR3 sequence reads: CASGENGGTEAFF. Written as DNA, the CDR3 is TGTGCCAGCGGGGAAAACGGGGGCACTGAAGCTTTCTTT.

The chain recombines TRBV3-1 (or the pseudogene TRBV3-2) with TRBJ2-1; D uncertain. Germline CDR1 reads LGHDT; CDR2 reads YNNKEL (reference sequence). V was shortened by 5 bases and J by 4 bases, with 18 bases between the two germline ends. This CDR3 is 16 amino acids long. The CDR3 sequence is CASSSSVGSLYNEQFF. DNA of the CDR3: TGTGCCAGCAGCTCAAGCGTCGGGTCCCTATACAATGAGCAGTTCTTC.

The chain links TRBV28 to TRBJ2-7; the match to TRBD2 covers 8 bases. V lost 5 bases and J lost 1; bases outside the gene matches: 7. CDR1 and CDR2 (germline): MDHEN, SYDVKM. This CDR3 spans 15 amino acids. This CDR3 reads CASSQPGLVSYEQYF. DNA of the CDR3: TGTGCCAGCAGTCAACCGGGACTAGTGTCCTACGAGCAGTACTTC. Full variable domain (remainder filled in from reference TRBV28 and TRBJ2-7): DVKVTQSSRYLVKRTGEKVFLECVQDMDHENMFWYRQDPGLGLRLIYFSYDVKMKEKGDIPEGYSVSREKKERFSLILESASTNQTSMYLCASSQPGLVSYEQYFGPGTRLTVT.

This clone was recorded once. The chain employs TRBV4-1 and TRBJ2-5; 9 bases match TRBD1. The CDR3 extends over 15 amino acids. CDR1 and CDR2 from the germline V gene are MGHRA and YSYEKL. After removal of 2 bases from V and 6 bases from J, the junction contained 7 bases not matched to a gene. The CDR3 region is CASSQPRDREKTQYF. The CDR3 bases are TGCGCCAGCAGCCAACCCCGGGACAGGGAGAAGACCCAGTACTTC.

J is TRBJ1-2 and V is TRBV7-2; D is perhaps TRBD1 (5 bases). The length of the CDR3 is 13 residues. V lost 7 bases and J lost 8, with 17 bases in between. CDR1 and CDR2 (germline): SGHTA, FQGNSA. The CDR3 loop is CASKTRTGGGYTF. CDR3 in DNA: TGTGCCAGCAAGACTAGGACTGGGGGAGGCTACACCTTC.

The chain recombines TRBV9 with TRBJ1-5; 12 nucleotides match TRBD1. Germline V lookup: CDR1 SGDLS, CDR2 YYNGEE. With V trimmed by 4 bases and J by 8 bases, 10 bases remained unmatched. The CDR3 has 16 amino acids. CDR3 DNA: TGTGCCAGCAGCTCTAGCTCGGGGACAGGGGGCAAGCCCCAGCATTTT. Translation gives CASSSSSGTGGKPQHF. The complete variable domain, with remaining parts taken from reference TRBV9 and TRBJ1-5, reads DSGVTQTPKHLITATGQRVTLRCSPRSGDLSVYWYQQSLDQGLQFLIQYYNGEERAKGNILERFSAQQFPDLHSELNLSSLELGDSALYFCASSSSSGTGGKPQHFGDGTRLSIL.

The chain couples TRBV18 to TRBJ1-5; perhaps TRBD1 as D (6 bases). The CDR3 contains 14 residues. Germline-derived CDR1 and CDR2 are KGHSH and LQKENI. V was trimmed by 2 bases and J by 4 bases, leaving 9 bases between them. For the CDR3, the DNA is TGTGCCAGCTCACCAGAGGGGGGGAATCAGCCCCAGCATTTT. Its protein is CASSPEGGNQPQHF.

This chain uses TRBV11-2 with TRBJ1-3, with a tentative D call TRBD1 (5 bases). In germline, CDR1 is SGHAT, CDR2 FQNNGV. The V and J ends lost 6 bases and 1 base respectively, with 10 bases between them. This CDR3 contains 14 residues. The DNA of the CDR3 is TGTGCCAGCAGTGGGGCCAAGTCTGGAAACACCATATATTTT. Residues: CASSGAKSGNTIYF.

The V call is TRBV6-5, the J call TRBJ2-5, with TRBD2 matching over 11 bases. V trimming: 5 bases; J trimming: 1 base; junction bases outside the gene matches: 3. Germline CDR1 reads MNHEY; CDR2 reads SVGAGI. The CDR3 is 15 amino acids. CDR3 loop: CASSLLAGAQETQYF. DNA of the CDR3: TGTGCCAGCAGTCTACTAGCGGGAGCCCAAGAGACCCAGTACTTC.

This chain joins TRBV7-3 and TRBJ2-3; perhaps TRBD2 as D (6 bases). Trimming took off 5 bases at V and 0 bases at J, with 18 bases between the two ends. This CDR3 is built from 17 residues. Per the germline V gene, CDR1 is SGHTA and CDR2 is FQGTGA. CDR3 loop: CASSPRPVAGSTDTQYF. DNA of the CDR3: TGTGCCAGCAGCCCCCGTCCCGTGGCGGGGAGCACAGATACGCAGTATTTT.

This chain uses TRBV7-2 with TRBJ2-1; TRBD2 matches 7 bases. Germline V gene sequence: CDR1 SGHTA, CDR2 FQGNSA. J gave up 4 bases and V 6 bases, and 9 bases lay outside the gene matches. This CDR3 spans 15 amino acids. The CDR3 region is CASRSRENPYNEQFF. The CDR3 bases are TGTGCCAGCAGGTCGCGGGAGAATCCTTACAATGAGCAGTTCTTC.

V is TRBV9 and J is TRBJ2-3, with TRBD2 matching 10 bases. Losses at the gene ends were 0 bases for V and 1 base for J; bases not matched to a gene: 2. The germline V gene encodes CDR1 SGDLS and CDR2 YYNGEE. This CDR3 has 16 residues. In nucleotides, the CDR3 is TGTGCCAGCAGCGTAGCCGGACTAGCGGGCACAGATACGCAGTATTTT. Encoded protein: CASSVAGLAGTDTQYF.